A selection of T cell receptor beta chains follows, all from one sample in a study of control samples from healthy donors and cancer patients. Libraries were prepared by immunoSEQ multiplex PCR; TCRdb keeps only in-frame clonotypes and omits some of them. Here the sample spans about 180,000 clones, around 91% being singletons. Sequencing was done on a sample of blood. Source of these receptors: a woman aged 45-65 years in good health. CDR3s include the opening cysteine and the closing phenylalanine or tryptophan. Fields, in order: J gene, V gene, CDR3 protein.

j_gene: TRBJ1-2
v_gene: TRBV19
CDR3aa: CASSIVQGTNYGYTF

j_gene: TRBJ2-6
v_gene: TRBV27
CDR3aa: CASSSGRGKPGANVLTF

j_gene: TRBJ2-7
v_gene: TRBV6-2/TRBV6-3
CDR3aa: CASSYSISPGTLEGEQYF

j_gene: TRBJ2-7
v_gene: TRBV3-1/TRBV3-2
CDR3aa: CASSPPLAGRPNEQYF

j_gene: TRBJ2-7
v_gene: TRBV3-1/TRBV3-2
CDR3aa: CASSQGPGGSNEQYF

j_gene: TRBJ1-6
v_gene: TRBV5-6
CDR3aa: CASSQLINSPLHF

j_gene: TRBJ1-6
v_gene: TRBV27
CDR3aa: CASSVTPQGRGSPLHF

j_gene: TRBJ1-2
v_gene: TRBV5-6
CDR3aa: CASSLGRGHYGYTF

j_gene: TRBJ1-5
v_gene: TRBV10-1
CDR3aa: CASSGWGEGNQPQHF

j_gene: TRBJ2-7
v_gene: TRBV5-1
CDR3aa: CASSSGTGLDEQYF

j_gene: TRBJ1-5
v_gene: TRBV27
CDR3aa: CASSLSTGAYQPQHF

j_gene: TRBJ1-2
v_gene: TRBV4-1
CDR3aa: CASSQEGSASVGGYTF

j_gene: TRBJ2-3
v_gene: TRBV19
CDR3aa: CASSIAGLSTDTQYF

j_gene: TRBJ1-6
v_gene: TRBV4-2
CDR3aa: CASRLDPSGGNSPLHF

j_gene: TRBJ2-7
v_gene: TRBV21-1
CDR3aa: CASSKLVGGGEQYF

j_gene: TRBJ2-3
v_gene: TRBV5-8
CDR3aa: CASSLAWTSGAVDTQYF

j_gene: TRBJ2-2
v_gene: TRBV9
CDR3aa: CASGRINTGELFF

j_gene: TRBJ2-2
v_gene: TRBV5-6
CDR3aa: CASSLLAGANTGELFF

j_gene: TRBJ1-5
v_gene: TRBV3-1/TRBV3-2
CDR3aa: CASSQGNTANQPQHF

j_gene: TRBJ2-2
v_gene: TRBV5-6
CDR3aa: CASSLGQGVTGELFF

j_gene: TRBJ1-1
v_gene: TRBV7-3
CDR3aa: CASSLRGRTEAFF

j_gene: TRBJ1-2
v_gene: TRBV14
CDR3aa: CASSQLPGSGYTF

j_gene: TRBJ2-4
v_gene: TRBV9
CDR3aa: CASNTGGVGIQYF

j_gene: TRBJ2-5
v_gene: TRBV7-9
CDR3aa: CASSALGETQYF

j_gene: TRBJ2-1
v_gene: TRBV2
CDR3aa: CASALADGYNEQFF

j_gene: TRBJ2-7
v_gene: TRBV28
CDR3aa: CASSKQGQNEQYF

j_gene: TRBJ2-7
v_gene: TRBV28
CDR3aa: CASSYPGQGDPYEQYF

j_gene: TRBJ1-4
v_gene: TRBV4-3
CDR3aa: CASSQTLGITNEKLFF

j_gene: TRBJ1-5
v_gene: TRBV30
CDR3aa: CAWSGGEGPSQPQHF

j_gene: TRBJ2-7
v_gene: TRBV24-1
CDR3aa: CATSDPQGWNEQYF

j_gene: TRBJ1-4
v_gene: TRBV28
CDR3aa: CASSSIGGRNEKLFF

j_gene: TRBJ2-1
v_gene: TRBV19
CDR3aa: CASSIVLVEGEQFF

j_gene: TRBJ1-1
v_gene: TRBV3-1/TRBV3-2
CDR3aa: CASSPSDSSEAFF

j_gene: TRBJ1-6
v_gene: TRBV6-5
CDR3aa: CASGTVLDSPLHF

j_gene: TRBJ2-1
v_gene: TRBV7-8
CDR3aa: CASSLVGSGVYNEQFF

j_gene: TRBJ1-1
v_gene: TRBV25-1
CDR3aa: CASSRRQAGTEAFF

j_gene: TRBJ2-6
v_gene: TRBV28
CDR3aa: CASSRSGTALLKVLTF

j_gene: TRBJ1-1
v_gene: TRBV6-2/TRBV6-3
CDR3aa: CASSPSSGRNRRGTEAFF

j_gene: TRBJ1-1
v_gene: TRBV18
CDR3aa: CASSPGQGHMNTEAFF

j_gene: TRBJ2-5
v_gene: TRBV11-2
CDR3aa: CASSLDLRSLETQYF

j_gene: TRBJ1-4
v_gene: TRBV27
CDR3aa: CASSHIWGNEKLFF

j_gene: TRBJ1-1
v_gene: TRBV3-1/TRBV3-2
CDR3aa: CASSQPGGNTEAFF

j_gene: TRBJ1-6
v_gene: TRBV9
CDR3aa: CASSVEGQNSPLHF

j_gene: TRBJ1-1
v_gene: TRBV19
CDR3aa: CASSLTGVGTEAFF

j_gene: TRBJ2-3
v_gene: TRBV5-4
CDR3aa: CASSWETSGSSDTQYF